Included here is one TCR beta chain sequence, with context. These data come from a study of cytomegalovirus exposure and HLA in healthy donors. V dropped 4 bases and J dropped 4 bases, with 13 bases sitting between them. The CDR3 totals 14 residues. Germline lookup yields CDR1 MGHRA and CDR2 YSYEKL. PCR was performed using 60 Vbeta and 13 Jbeta primers. Sequenced by immunoSEQ multiplex PCR; TCRdb stores in-frame clones only, minus some. The table lists hundreds of thousands of clones, approximately 90% of them singletons. V is TRBV4-1 and J is TRBJ1-2; D call uncertain. The clonotype comes from a woman in her late teens or twenties in good health and CMV-seronegative. The specimen was PBMCs. CDR3 sequence reads: CASSRAAGSYGYTF. The CDR3 bases are TGCGCCAGCAGCCGGGCCGCGGGTTCCTATGGCTACACCTTC.